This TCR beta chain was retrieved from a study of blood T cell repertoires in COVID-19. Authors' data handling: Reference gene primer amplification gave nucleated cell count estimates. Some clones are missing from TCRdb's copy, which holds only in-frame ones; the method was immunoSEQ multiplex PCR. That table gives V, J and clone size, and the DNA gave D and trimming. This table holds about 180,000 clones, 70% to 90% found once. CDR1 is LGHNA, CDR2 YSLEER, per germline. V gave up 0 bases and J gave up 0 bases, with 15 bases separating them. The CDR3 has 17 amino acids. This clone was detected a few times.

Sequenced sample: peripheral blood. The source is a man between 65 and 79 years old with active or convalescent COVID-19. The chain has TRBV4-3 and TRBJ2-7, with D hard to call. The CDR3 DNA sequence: TGCGCCAGCAGCCAAGATCTCCGGAGCGCCTTCTCCTACGAGCAGTACTTC. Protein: CASSQDLRSAFSYEQYF.